Below are 5 T cell receptor beta chains sequenced from a single sample in a study of T-cell reconstitution after alpha-beta-depleted transplantation in children. A TCRbeta library incorporating unique molecular identifiers was prepared. TCRdb reanalysed the PCR reads using MiXCR and keeps one entry per CDR3 protein. The sample contains about 870,000 distinct CDR3 sequences, 16% of which appear only once. The material sequenced was PBMCs, mostly from graft donor cells, taken 360 days after TCRalphabeta/CD19-depleted stem cell transplant. These receptors all stem from a male patient between 5 and 17 years old who had a stem cell transplant for acute lymphoblastic leukemia, so the T cells may come from the graft donor.

Details on this clonotype: The junction departs from the called germline gene at one end, perhaps through a read error. The chain has TRBV27 and TRBJ1-2; 7 bases line up with TRBD1. The germline CDR1 and CDR2 sequences are MNHEY and SMNVEV (reference sequence). The CDR3 is 14 amino acids. The chain's CDR3 is CASCLGGYTYGYTF. Written as DNA, the CDR3 is TGTGCCAGCTGTTTAGGGGGCTACACCTATGGCTACACCTTC.

This clonotype was seen a handful of times. The chain couples TRBV29-1 to TRBJ2-5, with 10 bases lining up with TRBD1. The J segment lost 4 bases and the V segment lost 6 bases, leaving 5 bases of the junction unmatched. Germline CDR1 and CDR2: SQVTM and ANQGSEA. The CDR3 spans 13 residues. The CDR3, as DNA: TGCAGCGTCGGGACAGGGGCAGGAGAGACCCAGTACTTC. This translates into CSVGTGAGETQYF.

This clonotype was seen at least ten times. The V call is TRBV14, the J call TRBJ2-1; 11 bases map to TRBD2. The V segment lost 6 bases and the J segment 3 bases; nucleotides outside the gene matches: 4. CDR1 and CDR2 from the germline V gene are SGHDN and FVKESK. This CDR3 comprises 15 residues. The CDR3 bases are TGTGCCAGCAGGACCGGGACTAGCGGCTACAATGAGCAGTTCTTC. This encodes CASRTGTSGYNEQFF.

A note on this clonotype: The DNA is omitted, as the CDR3 cannot be located on it reliably, and the CDR3 follows TCRdb's listing. V gene TRBV5-1 combines with J gene TRBJ1-4; the table's D call, TRBD1, has no DNA check behind it. The CDR3 spans 17 amino acids, including both terminal residues. Germline CDR1 and CDR2: SGHRS and YFSETQ. The CDR3 reads CASSLVSRGRVMKNCFF.

The table lists this clonotype with a few counts. The chain joins TRBV12-3 or TRBV12-4 to TRBJ2-7, with a possible D match to TRBD1 (6 bases). The CDR3 runs 15 residues. The V and J ends lost 5 bases and 3 bases respectively, with 17 bases between them. This CDR3 is CASSPNRAYYYEQYF. CDR3 bases: TGTGCCAGCAGTCCCAACAGGGCCTACTACTACGAGCAGTACTTC.